One T cell receptor beta chain is described in this entry. Its specificity is not known. The V gene's germline CDR1 is MDHEN and CDR2 SYDVKM. The V and J ends lost 6 bases and 4 bases, in that order; junction bases with no gene match: 9. This CDR3 has 16 residues. The data originate from a study of blood T cells in healthy people across ages. General study points: Among T cells, TCR beta diversity per million cells dropped roughly linearly as age rose.

Alongside a J-beta primer mix, a sample-barcoded 5' primer served in a second PCR lasting about 7 to 12 cycles. TCRdb reanalysed the 5' RACE reads using MiXCR and keeps one entry per CDR3 protein. This sample has about 670,000 distinct CDR3 sequences, with roughly 41% found just once. This TCR derives from a man older than 75 in good health. Sequenced input: blood. V and J are TRBV28 and TRBJ1-2; 12 nucleotides line up with TRBD1. Here the CDR3 reads CASSQGQGASTYGYTF. The CDR3 DNA reads TGTGCCAGCAGCCAGGGACAGGGGGCTTCTACCTATGGCTACACCTTC.